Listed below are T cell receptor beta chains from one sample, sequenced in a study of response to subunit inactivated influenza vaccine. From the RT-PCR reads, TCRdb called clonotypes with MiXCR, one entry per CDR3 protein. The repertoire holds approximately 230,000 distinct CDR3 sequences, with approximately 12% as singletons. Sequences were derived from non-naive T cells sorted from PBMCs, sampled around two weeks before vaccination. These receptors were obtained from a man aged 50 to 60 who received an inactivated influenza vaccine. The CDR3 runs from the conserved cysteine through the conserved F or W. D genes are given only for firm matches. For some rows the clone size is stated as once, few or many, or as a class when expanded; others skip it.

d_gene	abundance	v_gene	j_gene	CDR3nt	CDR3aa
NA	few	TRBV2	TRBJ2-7	TGTCGACCGTCGGAAACCTACGCCTACGAGCAGTACTTC	CRPSETYAYEQYF
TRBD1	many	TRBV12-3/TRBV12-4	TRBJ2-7	TGTGCCAGCAATCCGGGACAGGGCCCCTACGAGCAGTACTTC	CASNPGQGPYEQYF
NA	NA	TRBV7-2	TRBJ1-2	TGTGCCAGCAGCTTAGCCGCAGGGCGAGGCTACACCTTC	CASSLAAGRGYTF
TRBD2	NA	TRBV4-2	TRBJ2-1	TGTGCCAGCAGCCAACAAAAGTCAGCGGGAGACAATGAGCAGTTCTTC	CASSQQKSAGDNEQFF
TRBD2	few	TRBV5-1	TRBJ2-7	TGCGCCAGCAGCTTGGGCCAGCGGGGGGGCCAATACGAGCAGTACTTC	CASSLGQRGGQYEQYF
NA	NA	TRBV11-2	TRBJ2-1	TGTGCCAGCAGCTTGACTCTAGCCCTCTCCTACAATGAGCAGTTCTTC	CASSLTLALSYNEQFF
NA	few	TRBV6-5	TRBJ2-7	TGTGCCAGCAAATCGGGCGGGGCCTACGAGCAGTACTTC	CASKSGGAYEQYF
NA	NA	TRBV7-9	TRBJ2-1	TGTGCCAGCAGCTTAGGGCCCAGGGGAACTGAGCAGTTCTTC	CASSLGPRGTEQFF
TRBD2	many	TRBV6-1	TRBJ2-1	TGTGCCAGTCGGTCCTCGGGACTAGCGCACAATGAGCAGTTCTTC	CASRSSGLAHNEQFF
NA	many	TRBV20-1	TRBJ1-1	TGCAGTGCTAGTAGGATGAACACTGAAGCTTTCTTT	CSASRMNTEAFF
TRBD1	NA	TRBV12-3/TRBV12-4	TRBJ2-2	TGTGCCAGCAGTTTACACGGGACAGGGGTGACCGGGGAGCTGTTTTTT	CASSLHGTGVTGELFF
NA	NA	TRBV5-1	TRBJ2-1	TGCGCCAGCAGCTTGGAGGCAGGGAGGTACAATGAGCAGTTCTTC	CASSLEAGRYNEQFF
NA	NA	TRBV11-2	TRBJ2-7	TGTGCCAGCAGCCCCTCATCAGGGGATGCTTCCGAGCAGTACTTC	CASSPSSGDASEQYF
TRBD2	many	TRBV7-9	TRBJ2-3	TGTGCCAGCAGCTTTATCGGACTAGCGGCGACAGATACGCAGTATTTT	CASSFIGLAATDTQYF
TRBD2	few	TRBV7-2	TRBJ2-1	TGTGCCAGCAGCCCCAGGACTAGCGAGTACAATGAGCAGTTCTTC	CASSPRTSEYNEQFF
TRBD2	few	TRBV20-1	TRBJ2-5	TGCAGTGCTAGAGATAGCGGGAGTGGCCAAGAGACCCAGTACTTC	CSARDSGSGQETQYF
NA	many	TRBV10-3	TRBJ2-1	TGTGCCATCAGTGGAACAGGTAGTTCCAACAATGAGCAGTTCTTC	CAISGTGSSNNEQFF
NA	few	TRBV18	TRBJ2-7	TGTGCCAGCTCACCAGGCATCGACTACGAGCAGTACTTC	CASSPGIDYEQYF
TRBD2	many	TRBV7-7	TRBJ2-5	TGTGCCAGCGCCAGCGGGAGGGCCCTTAAGGAGACCCAGTACTTC	CASASGRALKETQYF
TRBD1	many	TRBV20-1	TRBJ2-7	TGCAGTGCTACTGGACAGGGGTTCGCCTACGAGCAGTACTTC	CSATGQGFAYEQYF
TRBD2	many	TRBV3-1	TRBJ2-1	TGTGCCAGCAGCCAAAAGGGACTAGGTTGGGGTGAGCAGTTCTTC	CASSQKGLGWGEQFF
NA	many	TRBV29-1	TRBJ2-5	TGCAGCGTTGAAGAGATGGGGATAGAGACCCAGTACTTC	CSVEEMGIETQYF
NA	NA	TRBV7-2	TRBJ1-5	TGTGCCAGCAGCTTTGGCAGGGAGAGCAATCAGCCCCAGCATTTT	CASSFGRESNQPQHF
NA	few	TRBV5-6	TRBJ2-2	TGTGCCAGCAGCTTGACTCCCGGGGAGCTGTTTTTT	CASSLTPGELFF
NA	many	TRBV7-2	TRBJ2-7	TGTGCCAGCAGCTTAGTTCTGTACGAGCAGTACTTC	CASSLVLYEQYF
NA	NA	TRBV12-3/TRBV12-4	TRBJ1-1	TGTGCCAGCAGTCTACGGACCTATCTGAACACTGAAGCTTTCTTT	CASSLRTYLNTEAFF
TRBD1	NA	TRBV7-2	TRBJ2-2	TGTGCCAGCAGCTTATTGAGGGGGCGGAACACCGGGGAGCTGTTTTTT	CASSLLRGRNTGELFF
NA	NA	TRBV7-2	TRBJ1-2	TGTGCCAGCAGTCCCCCGACAGGTGGAGCGGGTGGCTACACCTTC	CASSPPTGGAGGYTF
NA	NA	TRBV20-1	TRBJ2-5	TGCAGTGCTAGAGAGGCGGGGCGGGGAGGAGAGACCCAGTACTTC	CSAREAGRGGETQYF
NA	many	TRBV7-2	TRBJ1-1	TGTGCCAGCAGCCCCGGGACGGTGAACACTGAAGCTTTCTTT	CASSPGTVNTEAFF
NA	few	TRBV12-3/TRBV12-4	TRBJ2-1	TGTGCCAGCACCGCAAGTTCCTACAATGAGCAGTTCTTC	CASTASSYNEQFF
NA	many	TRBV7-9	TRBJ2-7	TGTGCCAGCAGCCGAGTGGGGCCGACCTACGAGCAGTACTTC	CASSRVGPTYEQYF
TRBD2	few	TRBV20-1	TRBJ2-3	TGCAGTGCTCCGATTTCTAGCGGCTACACAGATACGCAGTATTTT	CSAPISSGYTDTQYF
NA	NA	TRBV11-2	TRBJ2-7	TGTGCCAGCAGCTTAGTAGCACAACCAGCCTACGAGCAGTACTTC	CASSLVAQPAYEQYF
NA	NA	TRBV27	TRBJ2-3	TGTGCCAGTGGGACGAGGGGGATCGGTTTCTCAGATACGCAGTATTTT	CASGTRGIGFSDTQYF
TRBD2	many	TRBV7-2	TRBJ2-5	TGTGCCAGCAGCTTACAGCGGGGGCCCCAAGAGACCCAGTACTTC	CASSLQRGPQETQYF
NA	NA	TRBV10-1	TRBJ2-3	TGCGCCAGCAGGCCCTCAGGGGCCAGCACAGATACGCAGTATTTT	CASRPSGASTDTQYF